This paragraph reports one T cell receptor (beta chain). The CDR3 is 14 residues long. Germline lookup yields CDR1 MRHNA and CDR2 SNTAGT. The ends were cut back, 4 bases at V and 6 bases at J, with 13 bases in the middle. This entry comes from a study of control samples from healthy donors and cancer patients. Repertoires were generated with immunoSEQ multiplex PCR, while TCRdb's copy carries only in-frame clones and drops some. The sample lists roughly 130,000 clones, approximately 90% occurring once. The V and J genes are TRBV6-4 and TRBJ2-1, with D maybe TRBD1 (5 bases). The TCR sequence derives from a man aged 18 to 29 in good health. Sequenced input: blood. CDR3 sequence (DNA): TGTGCCAGCAGTGCCGGCAGGGTCGGCAATGAGCAGTTCTTC. Translating gives CASSAGRVGNEQFF.